The 21 T cell receptor beta chains listed next were all sequenced from one sample in a study of blood T cell repertoires in COVID-19. The assay was immunoSEQ multiplex PCR, and TCRdb's table has in-frame clones only and misses some. The sample lists roughly 150,000 clones, roughly 91% occurring once. Sequenced material: peripheral blood. The receptors shown here come from a man younger than 35 with COVID-19, enrolled during active disease.

Note on this clone: The junction does not match germline at one end; this may be a read error. This CDR3 is CATSDSRDSLHGAFF. In DNA, the CDR3 is TGTGCCACCAGTGATTCCCGGGACAGTCTTCACGGTGCCTTCTTC. This rearrangement joins TRBV24-1 to TRBJ2-7; 7 nucleotides align to TRBD1. The CDR3 totals 15 residues. The germline gives CDR1 KGHDR, CDR2 SFDVKD.

The chain carries TRBV28 and TRBJ2-7; D perhaps matches TRBD1 (6 bases). Germline V gives CDR1 MDHEN, CDR2 SYDVKM. The CDR3 is 16 amino acids. V lost 7 bases and J lost 1, with 20 bases in between. The chain's CDR3 is CASTPRGAPDSYEQYF. The CDR3 nucleotides read TGTGCCAGCACCCCCAGGGGTGCGCCCGATTCCTACGAGCAGTACTTC. The entire variable domain, with the rest obtained from reference TRBV28 and TRBJ2-7, is as follows: DVKVTQSSRYLVKRTGEKVFLECVQDMDHENMFWYRQDPGLGLRLIYFSYDVKMKEKGDIPEGYSVSREKKERFSLILESASTNQTSMYLCASTPRGAPDSYEQYFGPGTRLTVT.

The gene calls are TRBV9 and TRBJ2-1, with 8 bases that match TRBD1. V lost 4 bases to trimming and J lost 0 bases; unmatched junction nucleotides: 3. The CDR3 has 15 amino acids. The V gene's germline CDR1 is SGDLS and CDR2 YYNGEE. Here the CDR3 reads CASSQQGGSYNEQFF. DNA for the CDR3: TGTGCCAGCAGCCAACAGGGGGGCTCCTACAATGAGCAGTTCTTC. Full variable domain (remainder filled in from reference TRBV9 and TRBJ2-1): DSGVTQTPKHLITATGQRVTLRCSPRSGDLSVYWYQQSLDQGLQFLIQYYNGEERAKGNILERFSAQQFPDLHSELNLSSLELGDSALYFCASSQQGGSYNEQFFGPGTRLTVL.

The chain combines TRBV12-2 with TRBJ2-5; the table gives TRBD1 as D, unverified against the DNA. TRBV12-2 is deemed a pseudogene. The CDR3 sequence is 17 residues long. The CDR3 loop reads CASRLANPDRGRETQYF. The CDR3 DNA reads TGTGCAAGTCGCTTAGCGAACCCAGACAGGGGGAGAGAGACCCAGTACTTC.

The chain combines TRBV19 with TRBJ2-1; TRBD2 might be the D (6 bases). CDR3 size: 17 residues. CDR1 is LNHDA, CDR2 SQIVND, per germline (reference sequence). V gave up 3 bases and J gave up 0 bases, with 15 bases separating them. The CDR3 reads CASSMRTGLSSYNEQFF. CDR3 DNA: TGTGCCAGTAGTATGAGGACTGGACTAAGCTCCTACAATGAGCAGTTCTTC.

This sequence joins TRBV9 and TRBJ1-5, with D unresolved. This CDR3 contains 13 residues. V lost 5 bases, J lost 5 bases, and 11 bases lay in between. Germline CDR1 and CDR2: SGDLS and YYNGEE. Written as DNA, the CDR3 is TGTGCCAGCAGTCGCGATTTGGATCAGCCCCAGCATTTT. This sequence encodes CASSRDLDQPQHF.

The V call is TRBV6-2 or TRBV6-3, the J call TRBJ2-7; no reliable D call. The CDR3 extends over 13 amino acids. The V end lost 3 bases, the J end lost 3 bases, and 9 bases lay between the germline ends. The germline V gene encodes CDR1 MNHEY and CDR2 SVGEGT. For the CDR3, the DNA is TGTGCCAGCAGTTATAACTTCCTCTACGAGCAGTACTTC. Translating gives CASSYNFLYEQYF.

The sample holds a few counts of this clone. The rearrangement links TRBV2 to TRBJ2-7; tentative D call: TRBD1 (5 bases). The CDR3 totals 14 residues. The germline V gene encodes CDR1 SNHLY and CDR2 FYNNEI. V dropped 8 bases and J dropped 8 bases, with 22 bases sitting between them. CDR3 region: CASRPDSWGPQQYF. The CDR3 region has the DNA TGTGCCAGCCGACCCGACAGTTGGGGCCCTCAGCAGTACTTC.

The rearrangement uses TRBV9 and TRBJ1-1, with 9 bases that match TRBD1. J lost 1 base, V lost 0 bases, and 1 base had no gene match. The germline V gene has CDR1 SGDLS and CDR2 YYNGEE. The CDR3 has 15 amino acids. CDR3 amino acids: CASSVGGQGNTEAFF. CDR3 nucleotides: TGTGCCAGCAGCGTAGGGGGACAGGGGAACACTGAAGCTTTCTTT.

This chain connects TRBV9 to TRBJ2-2; 10 bases match TRBD1. Germline V lookup: CDR1 SGDLS, CDR2 YYNGEE. There are 16 residues in the CDR3. V lost 2 bases, J lost 6 bases, and 7 bases stayed unmatched. The CDR3 region has the DNA TGTGCCAGCAGCGTGCCCGGGACAGGGGTGGCCGGGGAGCTGTTTTTT. Residues: CASSVPGTGVAGELFF.

The chain is built from TRBV30 and TRBJ2-3, with D possibly TRBD1 on 5 matching bases. Germline V gene lookup returns CDR1 GTSNPN and CDR2 SVGIG (reference sequence). The CDR3 is 13 residues long. V gave up 3 bases and J gave up 0 bases, with 7 bases separating them. CDR3 DNA: TGTGCCTGGAGGAAGGGGAGCACAGATACGCAGTATTTT. This encodes CAWRKGSTDTQYF.

The rearrangement uses TRBV9 and TRBJ1-2; 7 nucleotides match TRBD1. The germline gives CDR1 SGDLS, CDR2 YYNGEE. CDR3 length: 15 amino acids. V gave up 4 bases and J gave up 4 bases; unmatched junction bases: 10. The CDR3 DNA follows: TGTGCCAGCAGCCGAGGAACAGGGGCAACCTATGGCTACACCTTC. It yields the protein CASSRGTGATYGYTF.

This chain uses TRBV30 with TRBJ1-2; D is possibly TRBD1 (6 bases). The length of the CDR3 is 13 residues. Trimming removed 7 bases at V and 3 bases at J, with 15 bases between. Germline CDR1 is GTSNPN and CDR2 is SVGIG (reference sequence). The CDR3 region is CASKDSRDYGYTF. The CDR3 DNA sequence: TGTGCCTCTAAGGACAGCCGGGACTATGGCTACACCTTC.

V and J are TRBV7-8 and TRBJ2-5; D uncertain. Trimming took off 5 bases at V and 5 bases at J, with 18 bases between the two ends. Germline V gene data show CDR1 as SGHVS and CDR2 as FQNEAQ. The CDR3 extends over 15 amino acids. The CDR3 is CASSPTVRSLETQYF. In DNA form, the CDR3 reads TGTGCCAGCAGCCCTACGGTGAGGTCCCTGGAGACCCAGTACTTC.

This clone has a handful of counts. The rearrangement links TRBV30 to TRBJ1-3; D is possibly TRBD1 (5 bases). Germline V gives CDR1 GTSNPN, CDR2 SVGIG (reference sequence). The CDR3 covers 14 residues. V was shortened by 2 bases and J by 4 bases, with 12 bases between the two germline ends. CDR3 DNA sequence: TGTGCCTGGAGTTGGTCAGGGCACGGAAACACCATATATTTT. Its translation is CAWSWSGHGNTIYF. The full variable domain, in which reference TRBV30 and TRBJ1-3 provide the parts outside the CDR3, is SQTIHQWPATLVQPVGSPLSLECTVEGTSNPNLYWYRQAAGRGLQLLFYSVGIGQISSEVPQNLSASRPQDRQFILSSKKLLLSDSGFYLCAWSWSGHGNTIYFGEGSWLTVV.

This clone was counted between two and nine times. The chain carries TRBV28 and TRBJ1-5; 7 bases are shared with TRBD1. This CDR3 is 16 amino acids long. The germline gives CDR1 MDHEN, CDR2 SYDVKM. V shed 4 bases, J shed 1 base, and the junction held 7 bases outside the gene matches. The chain's CDR3 is CASSSLTGRSNQPQHF. The DNA of the CDR3 is TGTGCCAGCAGTTCCCTGACAGGGCGAAGCAATCAGCCCCAGCATTTT.

The chain is built from TRBV4-3 and TRBJ2-5; TRBD1 aligns across 7 bases. V shed 0 bases, J shed 7 bases, and the junction held 11 bases outside the gene matches. The germline V gene encodes CDR1 LGHNA and CDR2 YSLEER. The CDR3 spans 16 residues. CDR3 sequence reads: CASSQDFSGGSRTQYF. The CDR3 coding sequence is TGCGCCAGCAGCCAAGATTTTTCAGGGGGTTCCAGGACCCAGTACTTC.

The chain couples TRBV7-9 to TRBJ2-1, with TRBD2 matching 10 bases. CDR1 and CDR2 from the germline V gene are SEHNR and FQNEAQ (reference sequence). There are 19 residues in the CDR3. V was pared by 2 bases and J by 0 bases, with 10 bases of the junction left unmatched. CDR3 in amino acids: CASSLPPSGRTSSYNEQFF. CDR3 coding DNA: TGTGCCAGCAGCTTACCCCCTAGCGGGAGAACCTCCTCCTACAATGAGCAGTTCTTC.

The chain is built from TRBV9 and TRBJ1-6, with 8 bases identical to TRBD1. This CDR3 contains 14 residues. Germline trimming cut 4 bases from V and 5 bases from J; bases unmatched to any gene: 2. From germline, CDR1 is SGDLS and CDR2 YYNGEE. CDR3 amino acids: CASSPTGDNSPLHF. The CDR3 region has the DNA TGTGCCAGCAGCCCGACAGGGGATAATTCACCCCTCCACTTT.

The chain recombines TRBV30 with TRBJ1-1; the D is unclear. The germline gives CDR1 GTSNPN, CDR2 SVGIG (reference sequence). V lost 8 bases to trimming and J lost 0 bases, with 13 bases between them. CDR3 length: 13 amino acids. The CDR3 DNA is TGTGCCGGACTCACCTACATGAACACTGAAGCTTTCTTT. This codes for CAGLTYMNTEAFF.

The chain has TRBV6-1 and TRBJ2-7; 7 bases match TRBD1. Per the germline V gene, CDR1 is MNHNS and CDR2 is SASEGT. This CDR3 contains 16 residues. Trimming at V came to 1 base and at J to 2 bases, leaving 8 bases not matched to a gene. The chain's CDR3 is CASSEGGYRGPYEQYF. CDR3 sequence (DNA): TGTGCCAGCAGTGAAGGGGGATACAGGGGACCCTACGAGCAGTACTTC.